These 11 T cell receptor beta chains were sequenced from one sample in a study of shared clonotypes between healthy human individuals. TCRdb keeps only in-frame clones here, not all; method: immunoSEQ multiplex PCR. The profile covers millions of clones, with over 90% appearing a single time and 0.39% taken by the ten largest. Sequenced: naive CD4+ T cells from PBMCs. Subset in this sample: CD45RA+ positively selected. These receptor sequences come from a man between 18 and 35 years old in good health. Some clones in this sample may be carry-over from other donors' samples.

The chain carries TRBV10-1 and TRBJ2-5, with 11 nucleotides matching TRBD1. Germline V gene data show CDR1 as WNHNN and CDR2 as SYGVQD (reference sequence). The CDR3 loop spans 17 amino acids. The V and J ends lost 2 bases and 4 bases, in that order; junction bases with no gene match: 9. Here the CDR3 reads CASSENRTGGSLETQYF. For the CDR3, the DNA is TGCGCCAGCAGTGAGAACAGGACAGGGGGCTCCTTAGAGACCCAGTACTTC.

V is TRBV7-9 and J is TRBJ2-5; TRBD2 agrees at 8 bases. The V gene's germline CDR1 is SEHNR and CDR2 FQNEAQ (reference sequence). This CDR3 region has 16 residues. V dropped 3 bases and J dropped 5; count of bases not matched to a gene: 11. CDR3 sequence (DNA): TGTGCCAGCAGCTTGCTCGGACTAGCCGCCGGGGAGACCCAGTACTTC. It specifies CASSLLGLAAGETQYF.

V usage is TRBV6-1 and J usage is TRBJ1-2; a weak D match, TRBD1 (5 bases). The CDR3 has 14 residues. From germline, CDR1 is MNHNS and CDR2 SASEGT. V dropped 6 bases and J dropped 4 bases, with 15 bases sitting between them. CDR3 in amino acids: CASRNPGAPYGYTF. The CDR3, as DNA: TGTGCCAGCAGAAATCCTGGGGCGCCCTATGGCTACACCTTC.

In nucleotides, the CDR3 is TGTGCCAGCAGCTTGGGGGTTACCTCCTACAATGAGCAGTTCTTC. Protein sequence: CASSLGVTSYNEQFF. This chain links TRBV5-4 with TRBJ2-1; D not certain. The CDR3 has 15 residues. Trimming cost V 0 bases and J 0 bases, with 7 bases left between them. Germline V gene lookup returns CDR1 SGHNT and CDR2 YYREEE (reference sequence).

The V gene is TRBV5-1, the J gene TRBJ2-1; D may be TRBD1 or TRBD2 (7 bases each). CDR1 is SGHRS, CDR2 YFSETQ, per germline. Trimming pared 0 bases from V and 2 bases from J, leaving 24 bases between. The CDR3 has 20 amino acids. The CDR3 is CASSLGTGASLAAPYNEQFF. CDR3 nucleotide sequence: TGCGCCAGCAGCTTGGGTACAGGGGCTTCTCTAGCGGCCCCCTACAATGAGCAGTTCTTC.

The count of this clone is one. V gene TRBV2 combines with J gene TRBJ2-1; maybe TRBD2 (6 bases). Looked up from germline, CDR1 is SNHLY and CDR2 is FYNNEI. The CDR3 spans 13 residues. Trimming pared 8 bases from V and 9 bases from J, leaving 17 bases between. CDR3 nucleotides: TGTGCCAGCCGACTAGTCCCCTTCAGTGAGCAGTTCTTC. This sequence encodes CASRLVPFSEQFF.

The V gene is TRBV6-1, the J gene TRBJ2-1; TRBD1 matches 8 bases. The CDR3 runs to 15 residues. V lost 3 bases and J lost 4; bases outside the gene matches: 5. Germline values: CDR1 MNHNS, CDR2 SASEGT. CDR3 DNA: TGTGCCAGCAGTGAGATTGGGACAGGTTACAATGAGCAGTTCTTC. It translates to CASSEIGTGYNEQFF.

V usage is TRBV6-1 and J usage is TRBJ1-2; D not resolved. The CDR3 spans 14 residues. CDR1 is MNHNS, CDR2 SASEGT, per germline. The ends were cut back, 9 bases at V and 8 bases at J, with 22 bases in the middle. DNA for the CDR3: TGTGCCAGTGCCTTCTTCCGGCAGGCCTCCGGCTACACCTTC. It specifies CASAFFRQASGYTF.

The chain has TRBV18 and TRBJ2-3; D assignment may be TRBD1 or TRBD2 (6 bases each). V was shortened by 3 bases and J by 1 base, with 11 bases between the two germline ends. The CDR3 totals 15 residues. Germline V gene sequence: CDR1 KGHSH, CDR2 LQKENI. The CDR3 nucleotides are TGTGCCAGCTCACCTTTGGAGGGGGGCACAGATACGCAGTATTTT. Protein product: CASSPLEGGTDTQYF.

V and J are TRBV5-1 and TRBJ2-1; D perhaps matches TRBD2 (5 bases). The CDR3 loop spans 16 amino acids. Trimming removed 5 bases from V and 2 bases from J, with 17 bases in between. The germline CDR1 and CDR2 sequences are SGHRS and YFSETQ. The CDR3 loop is CASRILGVTPYNEQFF. DNA of the CDR3: TGCGCCAGCAGGATCCTCGGGGTCACCCCCTACAATGAGCAGTTCTTC.

V usage is TRBV27 and J usage is TRBJ2-1; 12 bases agree with TRBD2. J was trimmed by 9 bases and V by 8 bases; bases with no gene match: 14. Germline values: CDR1 MNHEY, CDR2 SMNVEV (reference sequence). The CDR3 spans 16 residues. The DNA for the CDR3 is TGTGCCAGCGGGCACCCTGCTAGCGGGAGGGCCGGTGAGCAGTTCTTC. It is translated as CASGHPASGRAGEQFF.